Each of the 18 T cell receptor beta chains below was sequenced from the same sample in a study of blood T cells in healthy people across ages. With a J-beta primer mix and a sample-barcoded 5' primer, a second PCR ran 7 to 11 cycles. TCRdb re-called the 5' RACE reads with MiXCR, one entry per CDR3 protein. Of some 1.8 million distinct CDR3 sequences in the sample, around 42% were seen once. The material sequenced was blood. Receptor source: a human donor in good health.

The chain combines TRBV5-1 with TRBJ1-2; D not certain. Trimming took 3 bases from V and 8 from J, leaving 17 bases between them. The CDR3 contains 14 residues. CDR1 and CDR2 (germline): SGHRS, YFSETQ. CDR3 DNA sequence: TGCGCCAGCAGCTCGGCGCAGAAACCCGGGGGCTACACCTTC. This encodes CASSSAQKPGGYTF.

Turning to this clonotype: The germline gene is not matched at one end of the junction; a read error may be the cause. The chain couples TRBV4-2 to TRBJ2-6; a weak D match, TRBD2 (7 bases). CDR3 length equals 18 residues. Germline values: CDR1 LGHNA, CDR2 YNFKEQ. CDR3 DNA: TGTGCCAGCAGCCCTCGGGGGGACACGTATTCTGGGACCAACGTCCTGACTTTC. Encoded protein: CASSPRGDTYSGTNVLTF.

The table lists this clonotype with a few counts. The chain combines TRBV7-2 with TRBJ2-7; D perhaps matches TRBD2 (5 bases). CDR3 size: 13 residues. Looked up from germline, CDR1 is SGHTA and CDR2 is FQGNSA. The V and J ends lost 6 bases and 7 bases respectively, with 16 bases between them. In nucleotides, the CDR3 is TGTGCCAGCAGACCTAGTGAGGGAAAGGAGCAGTACTTC. The encoded protein is CASRPSEGKEQYF.

This clonotype showed up just a few times. DNA of the CDR3: TGTGCCAGCAGCTTAGTACAGGCCGGCTACACCTTC. Encoded protein: CASSLVQAGYTF. The rearrangement links TRBV7-2 to TRBJ1-2; maybe TRBD1 (5 bases). The CDR3 is made up of 12 amino acids. V lost 1 base, J lost 8 bases, and 8 bases lay in between. Germline-derived CDR1 and CDR2 are SGHTA and FQGNSA.

The V call is TRBV6-5, the J call TRBJ2-2; D call uncertain. Germline V gene lookup returns CDR1 MNHEY and CDR2 SVGAGI. The CDR3 loop spans 12 amino acids. Trimming removed 6 bases from V and 8 bases from J, with 10 bases in between. The CDR3 DNA reads TGTGCCAGCAGCGTACTGGTGGGGGAGCTGTTTTTT. This codes for CASSVLVGELFF.

This sequence joins TRBV12-5 and TRBJ2-6, with TRBD1 identical over 7 bases. This CDR3 region has 17 residues. Germline CDR1 reads LGHNT; CDR2 reads FRNRAP. J lost 0 bases, V lost 5 bases, and 7 bases had no gene match. The CDR3 region has the DNA TGTGCTAGTGGTACAGGGGCACATCTCTCTGGGGCCAACGTCCTGACTTTC. It codes for CASGTGAHLSGANVLTF. Looking up the rest from reference TRBV12-5 and TRBJ2-6 gives the full variable domain: DARVTQTPRHKVTEMGQEVTMRCQPILGHNTVFWYRQTMMQGLELLAYFRNRAPLDDSGMPKDRFSAEMPDATLATLKIQPSEPRDSAVYFCASGTGAHLSGANVLTFGAGSRLTVL.

This clonotype was observed a few times. The chain recombines TRBV24-1 with TRBJ2-3, with 7 bases lining up with TRBD2. This CDR3 is built from 14 residues. CDR1 is KGHDR and CDR2 is SFDVKD in the germline V gene. The junction had 5 bases not matched to a gene; V was cut back by 3 bases and J by 6 bases. This CDR3 reads CATSDPGLVDTQYF. The CDR3 region has the DNA TGTGCCACCAGTGATCCCGGACTAGTGGATACGCAGTATTTT.

The genes are TRBV20-1 and TRBJ2-1; TRBD2 agrees at 9 bases. V was pared by 0 bases and J by 8 bases, with 2 bases of the junction left unmatched. This CDR3 has 13 amino acids. CDR1 DFQATT and CDR2 SNEGSKA come from the germline V gene (reference sequence). CDR3 region: CSARERGGYEQFF. CDR3 sequence (DNA): TGCAGTGCTAGAGAGCGGGGGGGGTATGAGCAGTTCTTC.

This clonotype has a handful of counts. V usage is TRBV20-1 and J usage is TRBJ2-7; possibly TRBD2 for D (5 bases). Germline values: CDR1 DFQATT, CDR2 SNEGSKA (reference sequence). The CDR3 runs to 14 residues. The ends were cut back, 4 bases at V and 6 bases at J, with 19 bases in the middle. CDR3 bases: TGCAGTGCTACCAGTGGGGAGACTATCGGCGAGCAGTACTTC. Amino acid sequence: CSATSGETIGEQYF.

This rearrangement joins TRBV15 to TRBJ2-7; 11 nucleotides align to TRBD2. From germline, CDR1 is LNHNV and CDR2 YYDKDF (reference sequence). Trimming at V came to 6 bases and at J to 2 bases, leaving 9 bases not matched to a gene. CDR3 length: 16 amino acids. CDR3 nucleotide sequence: TGTGCCACCAGGCTAGCGGGGGGTTTACCGCCCTACGAGCAGTACTTC. Translating gives CATRLAGGLPPYEQYF.

This chain links TRBV7-9 with TRBJ1-2, with 10 bases lining up with TRBD1. Germline-derived CDR1 and CDR2 are SEHNR and FQNEAQ (reference sequence). CDR3 length: 16 amino acids. V trimming: 1 base; J trimming: 7 bases; junction bases outside the gene matches: 9. The DNA of the CDR3 is TGTGCCAGCAGCTTAGGTTTGGGACAGGGGTCCTTTGGCTACACCTTC. It codes for CASSLGLGQGSFGYTF.

The rearrangement joins TRBV5-1 to TRBJ1-4; 7 bases fit TRBD1. V lost 2 bases and J lost 4; bases outside the gene matches: 11. Per germline, CDR1 SGHRS and CDR2 YFSETQ. The CDR3 is 17 amino acids. The DNA of the CDR3 is TGCGCCAGCAGCTTCGTTTCCATAGGACAGGATAATGAAAAACTGTTTTTT. Protein product: CASSFVSIGQDNEKLFF.

J is TRBJ2-1 and V is TRBV15, with D tentatively TRBD1 or TRBD2 (5 bases each). CDR1 LNHNV and CDR2 YYDKDF come from the germline V gene (reference sequence). This CDR3 has 15 amino acids. V was pared by 1 base and J by 4 bases, with 11 bases between. The DNA for the CDR3 is TGTGCCACCAGCAGAGTGACGGGGCGATACAATGAGCAGTTCTTC. Its protein is CATSRVTGRYNEQFF.

The chain carries TRBV4-2 and TRBJ2-2; D assignment may be TRBD1 or TRBD2 (6 bases each). V lost 4 bases to trimming and J lost 5 bases, with 14 bases between them. Germline values: CDR1 LGHNA, CDR2 YNFKEQ. The CDR3 covers 15 residues. This CDR3 reads CASSPSGARTGELFF. The CDR3 DNA sequence: TGTGCCAGCAGCCCCTCGGGGGCGCGGACCGGGGAGCTGTTTTTT.

V usage is TRBV11-3 and J usage is TRBJ1-1; TRBD1 aligns across 7 bases. The V and J ends lost 1 base and 4 bases, in that order; junction bases with no gene match: 6. Germline-derived CDR1 and CDR2 are SGHNT and YENEEA. The CDR3 loop spans 15 amino acids. CDR3 region: CASSLGGTEGTEAFF. The CDR3 DNA reads TGTGCCAGCAGCTTAGGTGGGACAGAGGGCACTGAAGCTTTCTTT.

The rearrangement links TRBV10-2 to TRBJ1-2; D gene ambiguous. This CDR3 is 10 amino acids long. Germline CDR1 and CDR2: WSHSY and SAAADI. V shed 9 bases and J shed 5 bases, with 7 bases lying between them. CDR3 region: CARNQYGYTF. The CDR3 DNA follows: TGCGCCAGAAATCAGTATGGCTACACCTTC.

This chain links TRBV5-1 with TRBJ2-2, with 7 bases matching TRBD1. With 4 bases clipped from V and 2 bases from J, the junction kept 8 bases outside the gene matches. The CDR3 length is 16 residues. Germline V gene lookup returns CDR1 SGHRS and CDR2 YFSETQ. The CDR3 nucleotides read TGCGCCAGCAGCCCTAGACAGGGAACAAACACCGGGGAGCTGTTTTTT. This translates into CASSPRQGTNTGELFF. Full variable domain (outside the CDR3, taken from reference TRBV5-1 and TRBJ2-2): KAGVTQTPRYLIKTRGQQVTLSCSPISGHRSVSWYQQTPGQGLQFLFEYFSETQRNKGNFPGRFSGRQFSNSRSEMNVSTLELGDSALYLCASSPRQGTNTGELFFGEGSRLTVL.

The chain links TRBV12-3 or TRBV12-4 to TRBJ2-5; D perhaps matches TRBD1 (6 bases). The CDR3 sequence is 14 residues long. The V end lost 3 bases, the J end lost 4 bases, and 12 bases lay between the germline ends. DNA of the CDR3: TGTGCCAGCAGTTTTAGACAGGTTCGAGAGACCCAGTACTTC. Translating gives CASSFRQVRETQYF.